A selection of T cell receptor beta chains follows, all from one sample in a study of neurological immune-mediated disorders. TCRdb redid the calling of the 5' RACE reads with MiXCR, one entry per CDR3 protein. The sample yields around 40,000 distinct CDR3 sequences, roughly 13% seen once. Source material: PBMCs. The receptors come from a female donor in good health. Both conserved end residues are part of each CDR3. Each record gives: V gene, J gene, D gene, clone size, CDR3 DNA, CDR3 protein. A D gene is named only where the DNA matches it firmly. Size is stated for part of the rows, as once, few or many counts, or as a class when the clone is expanded.

TRBV12-3/TRBV12-4	TRBJ2-7	TRBD2	many	TGTGCCAGCAGTATACTAGCGGGGGGTTCCTACGAGCAGTACTTC	CASSILAGGSYEQYF
TRBV29-1	TRBJ2-1	-	many	TGCAGCGTTGAAAGGGGGTGGAATGAGCAGTTCTTC	CSVERGWNEQFF
TRBV20-1	TRBJ1-5	-	many	TGCAGTGCTAGAGAAGGTCAGCCAGGGGAGCCCCAGCATTTT	CSAREGQPGEPQHF
TRBV10-1	TRBJ1-1	TRBD1	many	TGCGCCACCAAAGGACAGGGGACGAACACTGAAGCTTTCTTT	CATKGQGTNTEAFF
TRBV10-3	TRBJ2-3	TRBD1	many	TGTGCCATCACCGAAACAGGGGGCACAGATACGCAGTATTTT	CAITETGGTDTQYF
TRBV12-3/TRBV12-4	TRBJ2-5	TRBD2	many	TGTGCCAGCAGTCCCCTAACCATCAGCGGGGGAGGTGGGGAGACCCAGTACTTC	CASSPLTISGGGGETQYF
TRBV5-1	TRBJ2-2	TRBD2	many	TGCGCCAGCAGCTCATATGGACTAGCGGGAGCCGGGGAGCTGTTTTTT	CASSSYGLAGAGELFF
TRBV14	TRBJ1-6	TRBD1	-	TGTGCCAGCAGCCAACTGACAGGGTACGGCCTAATTTCACCCCTCCACTTT	CASSQLTGYGLISPLHF
TRBV12-3/TRBV12-4	TRBJ1-2	TRBD1	many	TGTGCCAGCAGCACAGGGGGCGCGGGCTATGGCTACACCTTC	CASSTGGAGYGYTF
TRBV5-1	TRBJ2-6	-	-	TGCGCCAGCAGTGCCTACAGCCCTGGGGCCAACGTCCTGACTTTC	CASSAYSPGANVLTF
TRBV5-1	TRBJ2-3	-	many	TGCGCCAGCAGCCCAGCGGAAAGCACAGATACGCAGTATTTT	CASSPAESTDTQYF
TRBV9	TRBJ2-5	-	many	TGTGCCAGCAGCGTAGGCAGGGGGGTTGAGACCCAGTACTTC	CASSVGRGVETQYF
TRBV20-1	TRBJ2-1	-	-	TGCAGTGCTAGAGAGATCAGCAGACCCAATGAGCAGTTCTTC	CSAREISRPNEQFF
TRBV12-3/TRBV12-4	TRBJ1-5	-	many	TGTGCCAGCAGTTTTGGGGACAATCAGCCCCAGCATTTT	CASSFGDNQPQHF
TRBV2	TRBJ1-2	TRBD1	-	TGTGCCAGCACAGGACAGGGAACCCTATATGGCTACACCTTC	CASTGQGTLYGYTF
TRBV7-8	TRBJ2-1	TRBD2	many	TGTGCCAGCAGCTCAACGACTAGCGGGATTTACAATGAGCAGTTCTTC	CASSSTTSGIYNEQFF
TRBV9	TRBJ2-3	TRBD1	many	TGTGCCAGCAGCGTAGGGGACAGGGGGACAGATACGCAGTATTTT	CASSVGDRGTDTQYF
TRBV20-1	TRBJ2-5	-	many	TGCAGTGCGACGATCCTCCTGACGGGGGAAGGGGAGACCCAGTACTTC	CSATILLTGEGETQYF
TRBV18	TRBJ1-1	-	few	TGTGCCAGCTCCTACAGGCTCAACACTGAAGCTTTCTTT	CASSYRLNTEAFF
TRBV6-6	TRBJ1-2	-	many	TGTGCCAGCAGTTATTATCCGGGAGAGGGCTACACCTTC	CASSYYPGEGYTF
TRBV20-1	TRBJ2-3	TRBD1	many	TGCAGTGCTACCCCCGGGACAGCCACAGATACGCAGTATTTT	CSATPGTATDTQYF
TRBV19	TRBJ2-1	-	many	TGTGCCAGTAGTGACCTACCCAACAATGAGCAGTTCTTC	CASSDLPNNEQFF
TRBV5-1	TRBJ2-2	-	many	TGCGCCAGCGGGCAGGTGGACACCGGGGAGCTGTTTTTT	CASGQVDTGELFF
TRBV3-1	TRBJ2-1	TRBD1	many	TGTGCCAGCAGCCAAGGGGACAGGGGGCCGGGTGAGCAGTTCTTC	CASSQGDRGPGEQFF
TRBV6-5	TRBJ1-1	-	many	TGTGCCAGCAGTTACAGACAAGGTTGGGCCCAAAACACTGAAGCTTTCTTT	CASSYRQGWAQNTEAFF
TRBV7-9	TRBJ2-5	-	-	-	CASSFYICSASLAGVETQYF
TRBV20-1	TRBJ1-1	-	many	TGCAGTGCTAGACAATCTACAGGGATCACTGAAGCTTTCTTT	CSARQSTGITEAFF
TRBV7-3	TRBJ2-1	-	many	TGTGCCAGCAGCTTAAACGGACAGAATGAGCAGTTCTTC	CASSLNGQNEQFF
TRBV5-5	TRBJ1-5	-	-	TGTGCCAGCAGCCTCCGACCTACCAATCAGCCCCAGCATTTT	CASSLRPTNQPQHF
TRBV7-2	TRBJ1-5	-	many	TGTGCCAGCAGCACAGCCGGGCGAGGGGATCAGCCCCAGCATTTT	CASSTAGRGDQPQHF
TRBV5-1	TRBJ1-2	-	-	TGCGCCAGCAGCTTAGAGCAGGAGTCTAACTATGGCTACACCTTC	CASSLEQESNYGYTF
TRBV19	TRBJ1-2	TRBD1	many	TGTGCCAGTAACCTCACGGAGGGGACAGGGAGGACAGGCTATGGCTACACCTTC	CASNLTEGTGRTGYGYTF
TRBV7-6	TRBJ1-1	TRBD1	many	TGTGCCAGCAGCCCCGGGACAGGGGCGGGAATGAACACTGAAGCTTTCTTT	CASSPGTGAGMNTEAFF
TRBV11-2	TRBJ1-2	TRBD1	medium-sized	TGTGCCAGCAGCGGACAGGGGTGGTATGGCTACACCTTC	CASSGQGWYGYTF
TRBV14	TRBJ2-3	TRBD2	few	TGTGCCAGCAACCCCCGGACCAGCGGGGCAGATACGCAGTATTTT	CASNPRTSGADTQYF
TRBV4-2	TRBJ2-7	TRBD1	many	TGTGCCAGCAGCCCCGGGGACAGGGCCGAGAGCGAGCAGTACTTC	CASSPGDRAESEQYF
TRBV2	TRBJ2-1	-	few	TGTGCCAGTTGTCCACGACGGACGCCATACAATGAGCAGTTCTTC	CASCPRRTPYNEQFF